This T cell receptor (beta chain) appears in the sequencing data of a study of shared clonotypes between healthy human individuals. Study context: Serving as donors were a couple of women and a few men, whose ages spanned 18 to 49. The study's findings and limits: In contrast to clonotypes shared by all four donors, non-shared clonotypes had lower generation probabilities. It was observed that roughly 5% of naive CD4 clonotypes were shared across a handful of donors.

Germline values: CDR1 SEHNR, CDR2 FQNEAQ (reference sequence). Deletions cut 5 bases from V and 0 bases from J, with 11 bases between. This CDR3 comprises 15 residues. Worth noting for this clone: Its antigen remains unidentified. This sample includes further DNA sequences coding for the same CDR3.

Replicate sorted-subset PCRs were loaded with around 220 ng DNA, 30,000 to 35,000 T cell genomes. The method was immunoSEQ multiplex PCR; TCRdb's version includes in-frame clones alone and lacks a portion of them. The sample has some 2 million clones; about 95% are singletons. CD45RO-negative cells were positively selected for CCR7, leaving out terminally differentiated effector memory CD45RA+ cells. The sequencing input was naive CD8+ T cells sorted from blood. This clonotype originated in a man aged 18-30 years in good health. This rearrangement joins TRBV7-9 to TRBJ1-3; D might be TRBD1 (5 bases). CDR3 bases: TGTGCCAGCAGCCTGGGACGGTCCTCTGGAAACACCATATATTTT. Translation: CASSLGRSSGNTIYF. The entire variable domain, with the rest obtained from reference TRBV7-9 and TRBJ1-3, is as follows: DTGVSQNPRHKITKRGQNVTFRCDPISEHNRLYWYRQTLGQGPEFLTYFQNEAQLEKSRLLSDRFSAERPKGSFSTLEIQRTEQGDSAMYLCASSLGRSSGNTIYFGEGSWLTVV.